Following are 20 T cell receptor beta chains from one sample sequenced in a study of CD4 T cells in relation to SARS-CoV-2 and coronaviruses (dated by TCRdb to about 2021). These receptors' targets are unknown. The receptor library was made with the immunoSEQ multiplex PCR assay. The source is immuneACCESS, and TCRdb retained only in-frame sequences with V and J called. Part of the clones is not carried over; for the studies checked, unresolved V genes explain less than half of this, and the remainder is unexplained. This sample is represented by some 40,000 clones; 65% to 80% of them were singletons. The top ten constitute about 20% of the sample. Source material: memory CD4+ T cells from PBMCs, cultured in vitro. The sample's cell subset or site label, decoded: memory (non-naive) CD4+ T cells. All receptors come from an adult with COVID-19.

The V call is TRBV4-1, the J call TRBJ2-5, with no clear D. Germline assignment: CDR1 MGHRA and CDR2 YSYEKL. There are 15 residues in the CDR3. V was shortened by 0 bases and J by 5 bases, with 13 bases between the two germline ends. The CDR3 nucleotides read TGCGCCAGCAGCCAAGAATCGGCAGGCTGGGAGACCCAGTACTTC. Protein: CASSQESAGWETQYF.

This sequence joins TRBV3-1 (or the pseudogene TRBV3-2) and TRBJ1-2; D is ambiguous. The germline V and J ends were trimmed by 4 bases and 6 bases, with 15 bases remaining between them. CDR3 length: 14 residues. The germline CDR1 and CDR2 sequences are LGHDT and YNNKEL (reference sequence). This CDR3 reads CASSPLRLGNGYTF. CDR3 DNA: TGTGCCAGCAGCCCCCTTCGGTTGGGAAATGGCTACACCTTC.

The chain carries TRBV2 and TRBJ2-1; 10 bases are a match to TRBD2. The V gene end was trimmed by 6 bases and the J gene end by 3 bases; junction bases not matched to a gene: 11. CDR1 is SNHLY and CDR2 is FYNNEI in the germline V gene. The CDR3 loop spans 17 amino acids. The CDR3 DNA is TGTGCCAGCAGGGGGAAGGCGTTAGCGGGGGGCTACAATGAGCAGTTCTTC. It specifies CASRGKALAGGYNEQFF.

The V gene is TRBV2, the J gene TRBJ2-1; D not certain. This CDR3 contains 15 residues. Germline V gene data show CDR1 as SNHLY and CDR2 as FYNNEI. V was cut by 7 bases and J by 4 bases, with 17 bases left in between. CDR3: CASNGGLLGYNEQFF. The CDR3 DNA reads TGTGCCAGCAATGGTGGTTTGTTAGGTTACAATGAGCAGTTCTTC. Complete variable domain (other parts from reference TRBV2 and TRBJ2-1): EPEVTQTPSHQVTQMGQEVILRCVPISNHLYFYWYRQILGQKVEFLVSFYNNEISEKSEIFDDQFSVERPDGSNFTLKIRSTKLEDSAMYFCASNGGLLGYNEQFFGPGTRLTVL.

This clone turned up a few times. The rearrangement uses TRBV7-2 and TRBJ1-1, with D uncertain. Trimming took 4 bases from V and 0 from J, leaving 6 bases between them. The CDR3 consists of 13 residues. CDR1 is SGHTA and CDR2 is FQGNSA in the germline V gene. The CDR3 loop reads CASSSTVNTEAFF. The CDR3 DNA follows: TGTGCCAGCAGCTCCACGGTGAACACTGAAGCTTTCTTT.

The chain is built from TRBV5-8 and TRBJ1-5; D gene unclear. The length of the CDR3 is 13 residues. Germline V gene lookup returns CDR1 SGHTS and CDR2 YDEGEE. V gave up 0 bases and J gave up 7 bases, with 8 bases separating them. In nucleotides, the CDR3 is TGTGCCAGCAGCTTGGGCGAATACCAGCCCCAGCATTTT. Its translation: CASSLGEYQPQHF.

The chain is built from TRBV28 and TRBJ1-1; unclear D gene. Germline CDR1 is MDHEN and CDR2 is SYDVKM. The V end was cut by 9 bases, the J end by 4 bases, with 12 bases between. The CDR3 spans 12 residues. CDR3 protein: CASRLFGTEAFF. As DNA, the CDR3 is TGTGCCAGTCGGCTCTTCGGCACTGAAGCTTTCTTT.

For the CDR3, the DNA is TGCAGTGCTAGGCCCCGCGGTGAGCAGTTCTTC. As protein: CSARPRGEQFF. The rearrangement joins TRBV20-1 to TRBJ2-1, with D unresolved. This CDR3 is 11 amino acids long. V lost 3 bases and J lost 9, with 9 bases in between. CDR1 DFQATT and CDR2 SNEGSKA come from the germline V gene (reference sequence).

The CDR3 spells CASSSFGTGDQPQHF. The DNA for the CDR3 is TGTGCCAGCAGCTCCTTTGGGACAGGAGATCAGCCCCAGCATTTT. V usage is TRBV7-2 and J usage is TRBJ1-5, with TRBD1 matching 8 bases. Germline values: CDR1 SGHTA, CDR2 FQGNSA. This CDR3 has 15 amino acids. V shed 4 bases and J 5 bases; nucleotides not matched to a gene: 7.

The sample holds a few counts of this clone. DNA for the CDR3: TGTGCCAGCCTTGCTCGGCCAGGGGGGTTGGGCACTGAAGCTTTCTTT. It yields the protein CASLARPGGLGTEAFF. This chain links TRBV18 with TRBJ1-1, with 7 nucleotides matching TRBD1. After removal of 8 bases from V and 4 bases from J, the junction contained 16 bases not matched to a gene. The germline V gene has CDR1 KGHSH and CDR2 LQKENI. The CDR3 covers 16 residues.

The chain recombines TRBV3-1 (or the pseudogene TRBV3-2) with TRBJ2-5; the match to TRBD2 covers 8 bases. Trimming cost V 4 bases and J 1 base; bases outside gene matches: 2. CDR1 is LGHDT, CDR2 YNNKEL, per germline (reference sequence). The CDR3 runs to 14 residues. CDR3 sequence (DNA): TGTGCCAGCAGCCGAACTAGCGGCCAAGAGACCCAGTACTTC. It codes for CASSRTSGQETQYF.

In this sample, this clone turned up once. The CDR3 here is CASSLRPGTGETQYF. The CDR3 bases are TGTGCCAGCAGCTTACGGCCAGGGACAGGGGAGACCCAGTACTTC. The chain couples TRBV7-3 to TRBJ2-5, with 9 bases aligning to TRBD1. CDR1 is SGHTA, CDR2 FQGTGA, per germline. V gave up 2 bases and J gave up 5 bases; unmatched junction bases: 6. The CDR3 contains 15 residues.

The V call is TRBV4-2, the J call TRBJ1-1; the match to TRBD1 covers 7 bases. Trimming took 4 bases from V and 3 from J; bases not matched to a gene: 11. The germline CDR1 and CDR2 sequences are LGHNA and YNFKEQ. The CDR3 contains 16 residues. CDR3 sequence: CASSPSNRGQHTEAFF. The CDR3 bases are TGTGCCAGCAGCCCCAGTAACAGGGGACAGCACACTGAAGCTTTCTTT.

Relative to its sample, this clone is medium-sized. This chain links TRBV5-1 with TRBJ1-1; D gene uncertain. CDR1 and CDR2 (germline): SGHRS, YFSETQ. Trimming pared 4 bases from V and 7 bases from J, leaving 17 bases between. The CDR3 is made up of 14 amino acids. The CDR3 DNA is TGCGCCAGCAGCGGCTGGGGAGGCTCGGTTGAAGCTTTCTTT. Translation: CASSGWGGSVEAFF.

Here the CDR3 reads CASSLAQEKLFF. Written as DNA, the CDR3 is TGTGCCAGCAGCTTAGCGCAGGAAAAACTGTTTTTT. This chain links TRBV7-2 with TRBJ1-4; the D is unclear. The CDR3 is 12 residues long. The germline V gene encodes CDR1 SGHTA and CDR2 FQGNSA. V was clipped by 0 bases and J by 8 bases, with 4 bases between them.

The chain joins TRBV24-1 to TRBJ2-3; no clear D gene. The CDR3 is made up of 15 amino acids. V dropped 2 bases and J dropped 4 bases, with 12 bases sitting between them. CDR1 is KGHDR, CDR2 SFDVKD, per germline. CDR3 DNA: TGTGCCACCAGTGATTCGGGCCCTCAGTCAGATACGCAGTATTTT. This encodes CATSDSGPQSDTQYF.

V usage is TRBV6-4 and J usage is TRBJ2-1, with 11 positions matching TRBD1. Looked up from germline, CDR1 is MRHNA and CDR2 is SNTAGT. CDR3 length: 15 residues. With V trimmed by 2 bases and J by 8 bases, 5 bases remained unmatched. The CDR3 bases are TGTGCCAGCAGTGACGGACAGGGGGCTGTTCATGAGCAGTTCTTC. It encodes CASSDGQGAVHEQFF.

V is TRBV28 and J is TRBJ1-5; 7 bases are shared with TRBD1. CDR1 is MDHEN and CDR2 is SYDVKM in the germline V gene. This CDR3 contains 14 residues. The J segment lost 3 bases and the V segment lost 10 bases, leaving 9 bases of the junction unmatched. The DNA of the CDR3 is TGTGCCATACAGGGGATTGAGCCCAATCAGCCCCAGCATTTT. It translates to CAIQGIEPNQPQHF. The full variable domain, completed using reference TRBV28 and TRBJ1-5, is DVKVTQSSRYLVKRTGEKVFLECVQDMDHENMFWYRQDPGLGLRLIYFSYDVKMKEKGDIPEGYSVSREKKERFSLILESASTNQTSMYLCAIQGIEPNQPQHFGDGTRLSIL.

The chain employs TRBV5-1 and TRBJ1-6; TRBD1 aligns across 7 bases. The CDR3 runs to 15 residues. Germline V gene sequence: CDR1 SGHRS, CDR2 YFSETQ. V was clipped by 0 bases and J by 9 bases; unmatched bases: 6. CDR3: CASSLVDSGGSPLHF. The CDR3 DNA reads as TGCGCCAGCAGCTTGGTAGATTCAGGGGGTTCACCCCTCCACTTT.

This clone was detected only once. V is TRBV6-5 and J is TRBJ1-6, with TRBD1 as a possible D gene (5 bases). V was cut by 5 bases and J by 7 bases, with 15 bases left in between. The germline gives CDR1 MNHEY, CDR2 SVGAGI. The CDR3 sequence is 15 residues long. The CDR3 reads CASSRGDKNNSPLHF. CDR3 sequence (DNA): TGTGCCAGCAGTCGAGGGGATAAGAACAATTCACCCCTCCACTTT.